This TCR beta chain stems from a study of blood T cell repertoires in COVID-19. Only a few counts were recorded for this clone. The data were produced by immunoSEQ multiplex PCR, yet TCRdb's version contains in-frame clones alone and is incomplete. Among 9,500 to 11,000 clones, roughly 81% were seen once, and the ten largest hold approximately 33%. The CDR3 contains 14 residues. The V end was cut by 6 bases, the J end by 6 bases, with 15 bases between. Looked up from germline, CDR1 is SNHLY and CDR2 is FYNNEI. The sequence came from a man over 45 with active COVID-19. V gene TRBV2 combines with J gene TRBJ1-5, with a weak D call TRBD1 (6 bases). Sequenced material: peripheral blood. The CDR3 spells CASSRDTSGQPQHF. DNA of the CDR3: TGTGCCAGCAGCCGGGACACCTCCGGTCAGCCCCAGCATTTT.